Each of the 24 T cell receptor beta chains below was sequenced from the same sample in a study of molecular identifiers for immune sequencing clone quantification. MiXCR was run by TCRdb on the PCR reads, yielding one entry per CDR3 protein. The sample gives fewer than 350,000 distinct CDR3 sequences, roughly 24% of which show up once; 0.65% to 0.75% is in the top ten. Sequencing input: naive CD8+ T cells from blood, with Jurkat cell RNA spiked in. The subset was: FACS-sorted CD8+CD4-CCR7+CD45RA+ naive T cells. The receptors derive from a human donor in good health. Some libraries in this study had Jurkat cell RNA spiked in.

V and J are TRBV6-5 and TRBJ1-6; a possible D gene is TRBD1 (5 bases). CDR1 MNHEY and CDR2 SVGAGI come from the germline V gene. CDR3 size: 16 residues. V lost 0 bases and J 7 bases, leaving 13 bases between the germline ends. CDR3 residues: CASSYSNVGGNSPLHF. The CDR3 nucleotides are TGTGCCAGCAGTTACTCGAACGTTGGGGGAAATTCACCCCTCCACTTT.

The table lists this clonotype with many counts. This sequence joins TRBV4-3 and TRBJ1-3; 8 nucleotides align to TRBD1. CDR1 and CDR2 (germline): LGHNA, YSLEER. The CDR3 runs to 15 residues. Unmatched junction bases numbered 3, after V lost 0 bases and J lost 5 bases. The CDR3 reads CASSQDRTGRNTIYF. CDR3 DNA: TGCGCCAGCAGCCAAGATAGGACAGGGAGAAACACCATATATTTT.

CDR3 coding DNA: TGTGCCAGCAGCCCCCAGAGGACAGGGACAGACACAGATACGCAGTATTTT. Translated, it gives CASSPQRTGTDTDTQYF. The chain uses TRBV7-9 and TRBJ2-3, with 8 bases matching TRBD1. Trimming cost V 5 bases and J 2 bases; bases outside gene matches: 12. Germline V gene sequence: CDR1 SEHNR, CDR2 FQNEAQ (reference sequence). The CDR3 loop spans 17 amino acids. Drawing the rest from reference TRBV7-9 and TRBJ2-3, the complete variable domain is DTGVSQNPRHKITKRGQNVTFRCDPISEHNRLYWYRQTLGQGPEFLTYFQNEAQLEKSRLLSDRFSAERPKGSFSTLEIQRTEQGDSAMYLCASSPQRTGTDTDTQYFGPGTRLTVL.

V usage is TRBV10-3 and J usage is TRBJ2-3; 9 positions agree with TRBD1. Germline CDR1 ENHRY, CDR2 SYGVKD. The CDR3 spans 19 residues. V dropped 0 bases and J dropped 4; count of bases not matched to a gene: 14. CDR3 nucleotides: TGTGCCATCAGTGAGTCAATTAACTGGGGACAGGGTTCTTCAGATACGCAGTATTTT. It is translated as CAISESINWGQGSSDTQYF.

This clonotype was found a few times. V and J are TRBV7-9 and TRBJ2-3; TRBD2 matches at 8 bases. The germline V gene encodes CDR1 SEHNR and CDR2 FQNEAQ (reference sequence). The CDR3 contains 16 residues. Trimming removed 1 base from V and 1 base from J; junction bases left unmatched: 4. The CDR3 DNA follows: TGTGCCAGCAGCTTAGTCCCAGCGGGGGGCACAGATACGCAGTATTTT. Protein product: CASSLVPAGGTDTQYF.

Regarding this clonotype: One end of the junction does not line up with germline, which may come from a read error. The chain uses TRBV7-9 and TRBJ2-5; D call uncertain. The CDR3 extends over 14 amino acids. Germline V CDR1 and CDR2: SEHNR, FQNEAQ (reference sequence). CDR3 sequence reads: CVSSQSDASETQYF. The CDR3 nucleotides read TGTGTCAGCAGCCAAAGCGACGCCTCCGAGACCCAGTACTTC.

This clonotype was seen ten or more times. The chain joins TRBV15 to TRBJ1-5; D is possibly TRBD1 (5 bases). Germline-derived CDR1 and CDR2 are LNHNV and YYDKDF (reference sequence). The CDR3 is made up of 16 amino acids. The V end lost 3 bases, the J end lost 3 bases, and 15 bases lay between the germline ends. In DNA, the CDR3 is TGTGCCACCAGCAGGGGATGGCAGGGACCCAATCAGCCCCAGCATTTT. Encoded protein: CATSRGWQGPNQPQHF.

The V call is TRBV6-1, the J call TRBJ2-2; D is perhaps TRBD1 (6 bases). Germline V gene lookup returns CDR1 MNHNS and CDR2 SASEGT. This CDR3 is built from 14 residues. Trimming stripped 8 bases from V and 6 bases from J, with 16 bases between. The CDR3 DNA reads TGTGCCAGCGGGTTCCAACAGGGCGCCGGGGAGCTGTTTTTT. Translated, it gives CASGFQQGAGELFF.

This clonotype was seen only a few times. The V and J genes are TRBV27 and TRBJ2-7, with a weak D call TRBD2 (6 bases). The CDR3 has 13 residues. CDR1 MNHEY and CDR2 SMNVEV come from the germline V gene (reference sequence). Between the trimmed V and J ends, which lost 10 bases and 1 base, there was a span of 14 bases. The CDR3 region is CATSAGSSYEQYF. CDR3 nucleotides: TGTGCCACCTCCGCGGGGTCATCCTACGAGCAGTACTTC.

This clonotype came up a few times. This chain uses TRBV2 with TRBJ2-1; TRBD2 agrees at 13 bases. V lost 7 bases to trimming and J lost 5 bases; unmatched junction nucleotides: 14. This CDR3 is built from 18 residues. Germline V gene sequence: CDR1 SNHLY, CDR2 FYNNEI. For the CDR3, the DNA is TGTGCCAGCACGTACGAGCTACTAGCGGGGGGGCACGACAATGAGCAGTTCTTC. Amino acid sequence: CASTYELLAGGHDNEQFF. Full variable domain (rest looked up from reference TRBV2 and TRBJ2-1): EPEVTQTPSHQVTQMGQEVILRCVPISNHLYFYWYRQILGQKVEFLVSFYNNEISEKSEIFDDQFSVERPDGSNFTLKIRSTKLEDSAMYFCASTYELLAGGHDNEQFFGPGTRLTVL.

This clonotype has a count of ten or more. This chain links TRBV6-5 with TRBJ1-2; the match to TRBD1 covers 10 bases. The length of the CDR3 is 15 residues. V trimming: 8 bases; J trimming: 2 bases; junction bases outside the gene matches: 8. CDR1 is MNHEY, CDR2 SVGAGI, per germline. The CDR3 DNA is TGTGCCAGCTGGGAAGCGGGACAGGGGAACTATGGCTACACCTTC. As protein: CASWEAGQGNYGYTF.

The chain is built from TRBV12-3 or TRBV12-4 and TRBJ1-2; unclear D gene. V dropped 2 bases and J dropped 2 bases, with 6 bases sitting between them. This CDR3 comprises 13 residues. The CDR3 DNA reads as TGTGCCAGCAGTTTAACTAGGAACTATGGCTACACCTTC. It encodes CASSLTRNYGYTF.

In regard to this clonotype: A much larger clone sits a single nucleotide away, making a read error possible. Without the conserved terminal phenylalanine or tryptophan, this CDR3 likely stems from a read error. V usage is TRBV7-2 and J usage is TRBJ1-5; tentatively, D is TRBD1 (6 bases). V lost 2 bases and J 6 bases, leaving 11 bases between the germline ends. Per the germline V gene, CDR1 is SGHTA and CDR2 is FQGNSA. CDR3 size: 14 residues. The CDR3, as DNA: TGTGCCAGCAGCTTATCTCCGGGGGCTCAGCCCCAGCATTTA. Residues: CASSLSPGAQPQHL.

This clonotype was observed many times. The chain carries TRBV28 and TRBJ2-3; no clear D. In germline, CDR1 is MDHEN, CDR2 SYDVKM. The CDR3 length is 16 residues. V was cut by 2 bases and J by 6 bases, with 18 bases left in between. DNA for the CDR3: TGTGCCAGCAGTTTAAGGTGGGATGTCAGTTCGGATACGCAGTATTTT. It encodes CASSLRWDVSSDTQYF.

With regard to this clonotype: A much larger clone is a single base away; this may be a read error. The rearrangement uses TRBV4-1 and TRBJ1-5, with D possibly TRBD1 on 5 matching bases. This CDR3 comprises 15 residues. Germline V gene lookup returns CDR1 MGHRA and CDR2 YSYEKL. CDR3 DNA sequence: TGCGCCAGCAGCGACCAGACAGATAGCAATCCGCCCCAGCATTTT. This encodes CASSDQTDSNPPQHF.

In its sample, this clonotype was seen many times. The chain carries TRBV28 and TRBJ1-1, with D unresolved. Trimming shortened V by 3 bases and J by 4 bases, and 12 bases separated the two germline ends. CDR1 is MDHEN and CDR2 is SYDVKM in the germline V gene. The CDR3 runs 14 residues. The CDR3 DNA sequence: TGTGCCAGCAGTTTCTCTCGAAGTAGCACTGAAGCTTTCTTT. It specifies CASSFSRSSTEAFF.

In its sample, this clonotype was seen many times. The gene calls are TRBV20-1 and TRBJ1-1, with D tentatively TRBD1 (6 bases). Germline CDR1 is DFQATT and CDR2 is SNEGSKA (reference sequence). The CDR3 spans 14 residues. Trimming shortened V by 3 bases and J by 5 bases, and 16 bases separated the two germline ends. CDR3 DNA sequence: TGCAGTGCTAGTCGGGACACGGCGTGGACTGAAGCTTTCTTT. Translated: CSASRDTAWTEAFF.

The rearrangement links TRBV29-1 to TRBJ2-5; unclear D gene. Germline V gene data show CDR1 as SQVTM and CDR2 as ANQGSEA. The CDR3 sequence is 12 residues long. V dropped 1 base and J dropped 7 bases, with 10 bases sitting between them. DNA for the CDR3: TGCAGCGTTGAAGGATACGATGGGACCCAGTACTTC. It is translated as CSVEGYDGTQYF.

For this clonotype: A much larger clone is a single base away; this may be a read error. The rearrangement links TRBV4-3 to TRBJ1-2, with D tentatively TRBD1 (5 bases). The CDR3 contains 16 residues. Germline assignment: CDR1 LGHNA and CDR2 YSLEER. For the CDR3, the DNA is TGCGCCAGCAGCCAAGGTTTAGGGGAGTTCGTCTATGGCTACGCCTTC. Its protein is CASSQGLGEFVYGYAF.

This clonotype was found once. At one boundary the junction diverges from the germline segment, which might be a read error. The CDR3: CASSPSGGRRTEQSF. CDR3 sequence (DNA): TGTGCCAGCAGCCCATCGGGAGGACGCCGGACCGAGCAGTCCTTC. The chain recombines TRBV9 with TRBJ2-7; 7 bases line up with TRBD2. There are 15 residues in the CDR3. Germline V gene lookup returns CDR1 SGDLS and CDR2 YYNGEE.

The CDR3 bases are TGTGCCAGCAGCTTGGAATTCGGAGCGGCGATCTACGAGCAGTACTTC. It encodes CASSLEFGAAIYEQYF. The rearrangement links TRBV5-4 to TRBJ2-7, with D tentatively TRBD2 (5 bases). The CDR3 is made up of 16 amino acids. The germline CDR1 and CDR2 sequences are SGHNT and YYREEE (reference sequence). The ends were cut back, 0 bases at V and 3 bases at J, with 16 bases in the middle.

This clonotype was seen a few times. This chain connects TRBV7-9 to TRBJ1-1; the D is unclear. The length of the CDR3 is 15 residues. V lost 1 base to trimming and J lost 1 base, with 10 bases between them. The germline CDR1 and CDR2 sequences are SEHNR and FQNEAQ (reference sequence). CDR3 amino acids: CASSLGFDPNTEAFF. For the CDR3, the DNA is TGTGCCAGCAGCTTAGGATTCGACCCGAACACTGAAGCTTTCTTT. Full variable domain (remainder filled in from reference TRBV7-9 and TRBJ1-1): DTGVSQNPRHKITKRGQNVTFRCDPISEHNRLYWYRQTLGQGPEFLTYFQNEAQLEKSRLLSDRFSAERPKGSFSTLEIQRTEQGDSAMYLCASSLGFDPNTEAFFGQGTRLTVV.

This clonotype was detected a few times. A read error may account for a junction end that differs from germline. The chain couples TRBV28 to TRBJ1-4; D gene unclear. Per the germline V gene, CDR1 is MDHEN and CDR2 is SYDVKM. The CDR3 is 14 amino acids. Here the CDR3 DNA reads TGTGCCAGCAGCAATCCTCCCCGGCATGAAAAACTGCTTTTT. Translated: CASSNPPRHEKLLF.

This rearrangement joins TRBV28 to TRBJ2-7, with 7 bases fitting TRBD1. The V segment lost 5 bases and the J segment 4 bases; nucleotides outside the gene matches: 8. Germline V gene lookup returns CDR1 MDHEN and CDR2 SYDVKM. This CDR3 is 14 amino acids long. For the CDR3, the DNA is TGTGCCAGCAGTCACATACAGGGGCGGTACGAGCAGTACTTC. Protein sequence: CASSHIQGRYEQYF. The variable domain in full, completed from reference TRBV28 and TRBJ2-7, reads DVKVTQSSRYLVKRTGEKVFLECVQDMDHENMFWYRQDPGLGLRLIYFSYDVKMKEKGDIPEGYSVSREKKERFSLILESASTNQTSMYLCASSHIQGRYEQYFGPGTRLTVT.